What follows are 15 T cell receptor beta chains derived from one specimen sequenced in a study of shared clonotypes between healthy human individuals. Produced via immunoSEQ multiplex PCR; TCRdb's table is partial and in-frame only. The sample carries more than 850,000 clones, around three quarters recorded once. Sequences were obtained from memory CD4+ T cells from PBMCs. Subset specified: CD45RA-negative fraction. These receptors all stem from a man aged 18 to 29 in good health. Some clones in this sample may be carry-over from other donors' samples.

The gene calls are TRBV15 and TRBJ1-1; TRBD1 matches 9 bases. Germline lookup yields CDR1 LNHNV and CDR2 YYDKDF (reference sequence). V lost 5 bases and J lost 1; bases outside the gene matches: 5. This CDR3 is built from 15 residues. The CDR3 region is CATSHRDRENTEAFF. The CDR3, as DNA: TGTGCCACCAGCCACCGGGACAGGGAGAACACTGAAGCTTTCTTT.

V gene TRBV9 combines with J gene TRBJ2-2; the match to TRBD2 covers 7 bases. The trim removed 2 bases at V and 4 bases at J, leaving 5 bases unmatched. Germline V CDR1 and CDR2: SGDLS, YYNGEE. CDR3 size: 15 residues. The CDR3 bases are TGTGCCAGCAGCGTGCTAGCGGATTTCACCGGGGAGCTGTTTTTT. As protein: CASSVLADFTGELFF.

This clone was counted many times. The chain couples TRBV30 to TRBJ2-5, with D possibly being TRBD1 (6 bases). V was trimmed by 3 bases and J by 2 bases, leaving 13 bases between them. The CDR3 spans 14 residues. CDR1 GTSNPN and CDR2 SVGIG come from the germline V gene (reference sequence). The CDR3 DNA reads TGTGCCTGGAGCCGACAGGTTCGACAAGAGACCCAGTACTTC. It encodes CAWSRQVRQETQYF.

As for this clone: The same CDR3 also results from other DNA sequences found in this sample. The chain links TRBV7-2 to TRBJ2-2; D call uncertain. The CDR3 is 14 residues long. Looked up from germline, CDR1 is SGHTA and CDR2 is FQGNSA. Deletions cut 0 bases from V and 2 bases from J, with 4 bases between. The CDR3 loop is CASSLALNTGELFF. CDR3 nucleotide sequence: TGTGCCAGCAGCTTAGCCCTAAACACCGGGGAGCTGTTTTTT.

Comments on this clone: Given a far larger clone just one base away, this is likely a sequencing read error. This same CDR3 is encoded by further DNA sequences in the sample. V gene TRBV5-1 combines with J gene TRBJ2-1, with a tentative D call TRBD2 (5 bases). The germline CDR1 and CDR2 sequences are SGHRS and YFSETQ. The CDR3 is 12 amino acids. CDR3: CASSWTRGEQFF. In nucleotides, the CDR3 is TGCGCCAGCAGCTGGACTCGTGGCGAGCAATTCTTC.

The genes are TRBV4-2 and TRBJ1-5; 7 bases align to TRBD1. V lost 2 bases to trimming and J lost 6 bases; unmatched junction nucleotides: 10. The germline gives CDR1 LGHNA, CDR2 YNFKEQ. CDR3 length equals 16 residues. This CDR3 is CASSQSPDRVFQPQHF. DNA of the CDR3: TGTGCCAGCAGCCAATCCCCTGACAGGGTGTTTCAGCCCCAGCATTTT.

V usage is TRBV15 and J usage is TRBJ2-3, with D tentatively TRBD1 (6 bases). Per germline, CDR1 LNHNV and CDR2 YYDKDF (reference sequence). The CDR3 covers 15 residues. The V gene lost 3 bases and the J gene lost 6 bases, with 16 bases spanning the gap. CDR3: CATSSRDNLPDTQYF. CDR3 nucleotide sequence: TGTGCCACCAGCAGTAGGGACAACCTCCCCGATACGCAGTATTTT.

In this sample, this clone turned up once. The CDR3 DNA reads as TGTGCCAGCAGCTTGGATCCCCACCGACAGGGGGTTAGGACTGAAGCTTTCTTT. Translation gives CASSLDPHRQGVRTEAFF. V is TRBV5-6 and J is TRBJ1-1; 9 bases fit TRBD1. The CDR3 length is 18 residues. V dropped 0 bases and J dropped 5; count of bases not matched to a gene: 14. Looked up from germline, CDR1 is SGHDT and CDR2 is YYEEEE. Based on the CDR3 plus reference TRBV5-6 and TRBJ1-1, the full variable domain is DAGVTQSPTHLIKTRGQQVTLRCSPKSGHDTVSWYQQALGQGPQFIFQYYEEEERQRGNFPDRFSGHQFPNYSSELNVNALLLGDSALYLCASSLDPHRQGVRTEAFFGQGTRLTVV.

This chain uses TRBV5-1 with TRBJ2-7; a weak D match, TRBD1 (6 bases). V lost 0 bases, J lost 2 bases, and 12 bases lay in between. CDR3 length: 15 amino acids. CDR1 is SGHRS, CDR2 YFSETQ, per germline. CDR3: CASSLGAGAAYEQYF. The DNA of the CDR3 is TGCGCCAGCAGCTTGGGGGCAGGGGCAGCCTACGAGCAGTACTTC.

In the case of this clone: Within the sample, other DNA sequences also encode this same CDR3. This chain joins TRBV5-1 and TRBJ1-4; perhaps TRBD1 as D (5 bases). The germline gives CDR1 SGHRS, CDR2 YFSETQ. This CDR3 has 14 amino acids. The V gene lost 5 bases and the J gene lost 0 bases, with 8 bases spanning the gap. The DNA for the CDR3 is TGCGCCAGCAGTTCGACAGCAACTAATGAAAAACTGTTTTTT. As protein: CASSSTATNEKLFF.

The V call is TRBV25-1, the J call TRBJ1-5; TRBD1 aligns across 11 bases. Germline CDR1 is MGHDK and CDR2 is SYGVNS. Unmatched junction bases numbered 1, after V lost 2 bases and J lost 1 base. CDR3 length: 16 residues. CDR3 region: CASSEGDRGSNQPQHF. The CDR3 DNA reads as TGTGCCAGCAGTGAAGGGGACAGGGGGAGCAATCAGCCCCAGCATTTT. The full variable domain, completed using reference TRBV25-1 and TRBJ1-5, is EADIYQTPRYLVIGTGKKITLECSQTMGHDKMYWYQQDPGMELHLIHYSYGVNSTEKGDLSSESTVSRIRTEHFPLTLESARPSHTSQYLCASSEGDRGSNQPQHFGDGTRLSIL.

The genes are TRBV7-9 and TRBJ2-2; 13 bases match TRBD2. The CDR3 consists of 16 residues. After removal of 5 bases from V and 7 bases from J, the junction contained 7 bases not matched to a gene. Germline V gene sequence: CDR1 SEHNR, CDR2 FQNEAQ (reference sequence). The CDR3 loop is CASSPRTSGSIGELFF. CDR3 sequence (DNA): TGTGCCAGCAGCCCGAGGACTAGCGGGAGTATCGGGGAGCTGTTTTTT.

The V call is TRBV7-2, the J call TRBJ2-3; D gene unclear. This CDR3 has 13 residues. V lost 0 bases and J lost 6, with 7 bases in between. The germline CDR1 and CDR2 sequences are SGHTA and FQGNSA. The chain's CDR3 is CASSLASLDTQYF. The CDR3 coding sequence is TGTGCCAGCAGCTTAGCCAGCTTGGATACGCAGTATTTT.

The CDR3 region is CASSPLQGWMETQYF. In DNA form, the CDR3 reads TGTGCCAGCAGCCCGCTTCAGGGCTGGATGGAGACCCAGTACTTC. The chain is built from TRBV11-2 and TRBJ2-5, with D maybe TRBD1 (5 bases). Germline V gene lookup returns CDR1 SGHAT and CDR2 FQNNGV. This CDR3 comprises 15 residues. Deletions cut 5 bases from V and 5 bases from J, with 18 bases between.

Concerning this clone: Within the sample, other DNA sequences also encode this same CDR3. CDR3: CASSPTGIEQYF. The CDR3 coding sequence is TGTGCCAGCTCACCGACAGGGATCGAGCAGTACTTC. This sequence joins TRBV18 and TRBJ2-7, with 7 bases lining up with TRBD1. V gave up 3 bases and J gave up 6 bases; unmatched junction bases: 2. Germline V gene sequence: CDR1 KGHSH, CDR2 LQKENI. The CDR3 sequence is 12 residues long.